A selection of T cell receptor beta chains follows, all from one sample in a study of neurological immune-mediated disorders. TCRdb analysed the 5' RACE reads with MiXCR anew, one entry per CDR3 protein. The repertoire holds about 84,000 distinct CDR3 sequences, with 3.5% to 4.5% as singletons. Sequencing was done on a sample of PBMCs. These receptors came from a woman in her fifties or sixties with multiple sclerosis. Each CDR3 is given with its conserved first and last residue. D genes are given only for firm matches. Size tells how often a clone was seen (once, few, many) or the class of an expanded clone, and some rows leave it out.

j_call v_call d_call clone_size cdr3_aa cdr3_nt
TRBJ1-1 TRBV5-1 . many CASGPQGRAEAFF TGCGCCAGTGGGCCACAGGGACGCGCTGAAGCTTTCTTT
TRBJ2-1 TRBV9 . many CASSVVASLRGEQFF TGTGCCAGCAGCGTAGTGGCCTCCCTAAGGGGTGAGCAGTTCTTC
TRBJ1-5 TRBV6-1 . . CASSPQGFNQPQHF TGTGCCAGCAGTCCACAGGGATTCAATCAGCCCCAGCATTTT
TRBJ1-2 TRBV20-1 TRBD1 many CSARDDRGGGGYTF TGCAGTGCTAGAGATGACAGGGGAGGGGGTGGCTACACCTTC
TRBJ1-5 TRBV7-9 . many CASSSRRVDQPQHF TGTGCCAGCAGCTCTAGAAGGGTAGATCAGCCCCAGCATTTT
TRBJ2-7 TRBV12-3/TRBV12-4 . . CASSLLQGGEQYF TGTGCCAGCAGTTTACTCCAGGGGGGCGAGCAGTACTTC
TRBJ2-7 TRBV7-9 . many CASRPTGYSDEQYF TGTGCCAGCAGGCCTACAGGGTACTCAGACGAGCAGTACTTC
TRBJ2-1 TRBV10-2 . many CASSGEGLSGFF TGCGCCAGCAGTGGGGAAGGTCTATCAGGGTTCTTC
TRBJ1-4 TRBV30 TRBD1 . CAWSDRGQRGEKLFF TGTGCCTGGAGTGACAGGGGGCAAAGGGGTGAAAAACTGTTTTTT
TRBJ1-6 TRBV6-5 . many CASTTGGANSPLHF TGTGCCAGCACCACGGGGGGGGCGAATTCACCCCTCCACTTT
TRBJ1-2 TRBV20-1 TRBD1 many CSARSGTGIYGYTF TGCAGTGCTAGATCCGGGACAGGGATCTATGGCTACACCTTC
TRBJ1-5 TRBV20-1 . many CSARVGENQPQHF TGCAGTGCTAGAGTCGGGGAGAATCAGCCCCAGCATTTT
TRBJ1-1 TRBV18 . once CASSLRYLMNTEAFF TGTGCCAGCTCACTGAGGTACCTCATGAACACTGAAGCTTTCTTT
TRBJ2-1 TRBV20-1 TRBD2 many CSASISGGRNEQFF TGCAGTGCTAGCATTAGCGGGGGGAGGAATGAGCAGTTCTTC
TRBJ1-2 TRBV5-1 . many CASSLEQDFFRGYTF TGCGCCAGCAGCTTGGAACAGGACTTCTTTAGGGGCTACACCTTC
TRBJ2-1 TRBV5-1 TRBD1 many CASSLELDRGQIF TGCGCCAGCAGCTTGGAGTTGGACAGGGGGCAGATCTTC
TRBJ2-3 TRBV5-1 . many CASSSTVSPSTDTQYF TGCGCCAGCAGCTCTACAGTTAGCCCTAGCACAGATACGCAGTATTTT
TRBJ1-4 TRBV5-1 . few CASSSQGGDNEKLFF TGCGCCAGCAGCTCCCAGGGAGGAGACAATGAAAAACTGTTTTTT
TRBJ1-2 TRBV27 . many CASSLRQGYGYTF TGTGCCAGCAGTTTACGGCAGGGGTATGGCTACACCTTC
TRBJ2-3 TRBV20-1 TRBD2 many CSGSGASTDTQYF TGCAGTGGTAGCGGGGCTAGCACAGATACGCAGTATTTT
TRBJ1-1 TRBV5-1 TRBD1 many CASSPSPGQGREAFF TGCGCCAGCAGCCCATCCCCGGGACAGGGACGGGAAGCTTTCTTT
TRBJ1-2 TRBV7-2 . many CASSPRTFYGYTF TGTGCCAGCAGCCCGAGGACATTCTATGGCTACACCTTC
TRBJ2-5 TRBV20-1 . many CSAREGPQETQYF TGCAGTGCTAGAGAAGGCCCCCAAGAGACCCAGTACTTC
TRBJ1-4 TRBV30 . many CAWSSAGEKLFF TGTGCCTGGAGTTCAGCGGGGGAAAAACTGTTTTTT
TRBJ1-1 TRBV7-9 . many CASSLYRVWENTEAFF TGTGCCAGCAGCTTATACAGGGTATGGGAAAACACTGAAGCTTTCTTT
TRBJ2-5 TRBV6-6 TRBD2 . CASRGTSSETQYF TGTGCCAGCAGAGGGACTAGTTCAGAGACCCAGTACTTC
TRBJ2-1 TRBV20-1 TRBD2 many CRALAGVNEQFF TGCAGGGCACTAGCGGGGGTCAATGAGCAGTTCTTC
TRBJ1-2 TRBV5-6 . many CASSLVNYGYTF TGTGCCAGCAGCTTGGTAAACTATGGCTACACCTTC
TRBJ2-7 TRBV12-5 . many CASGFAGTYEQYF TGTGCTAGTGGTTTTGCAGGAACCTACGAGCAGTACTTC
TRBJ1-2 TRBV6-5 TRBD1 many CASSYTPGQVHGYTF TGTGCCAGCAGTTATACCCCCGGACAGGTTCATGGCTACACCTTC
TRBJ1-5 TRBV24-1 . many CATSTRDDSNQPQHF TGTGCCACCAGCACCCGGGACGATAGCAATCAGCCCCAGCATTTT
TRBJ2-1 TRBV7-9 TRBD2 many CASSPDLLAGSYNEQFF TGTGCCAGCAGCCCTGACCTCCTAGCGGGCTCCTACAATGAGCAGTTCTTC
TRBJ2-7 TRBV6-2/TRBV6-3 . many CASKQARKSEQYF TGTGCCAGCAAGCAGGCGAGGAAATCCGAGCAGTACTTC
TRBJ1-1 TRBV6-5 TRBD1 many CASSYTGGTEAFF TGTGCCAGCAGTTATACAGGGGGCACTGAAGCTTTCTTT
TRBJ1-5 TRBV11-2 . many CASSLDLGNVGQPQHF TGTGCCAGCAGCTTAGATCTAGGGAACGTTGGCCAGCCCCAGCATTTT
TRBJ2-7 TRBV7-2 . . CASSLAKGDTYEQYF TGTGCCAGCAGCTTAGCGAAGGGAGATACCTACGAGCAGTACTTC
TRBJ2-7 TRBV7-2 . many CASSFGLDEEQYF TGTGCCAGCAGCTTCGGACTGGACGAGGAGCAGTACTTC
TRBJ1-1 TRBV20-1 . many CSAPDSGSTEAFF TGCAGTGCCCCCGACTCGGGGAGCACTGAAGCTTTCTTT
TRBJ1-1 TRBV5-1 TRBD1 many CASSLGQGVTEAFF TGCGCCAGCAGCTTGGGACAGGGCGTCACTGAAGCTTTCTTT
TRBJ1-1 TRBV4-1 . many CASSQDLNRVSEAFF TGCGCCAGCAGCCAAGATTTGAACAGGGTGAGTGAAGCTTTCTTT
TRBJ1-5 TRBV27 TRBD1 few CASSKDRGGNQPQHF TGTGCCAGCAGTAAAGACAGGGGGGGCAATCAGCCCCAGCATTTT
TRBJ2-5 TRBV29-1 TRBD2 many CSVAGGGKETQYF TGCAGCGTGGCGGGGGGCGGAAAAGAGACCCAGTACTTC
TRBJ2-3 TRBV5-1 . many CASSLAPSASTDTQYF TGCGCCAGCAGCTTGGCGCCTTCCGCTAGCACAGATACGCAGTATTTT
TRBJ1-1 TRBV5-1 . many CASSLSRGRGTEAFF TGCGCCAGCAGCTTGAGTCGGGGGAGGGGCACTGAAGCTTTCTTT
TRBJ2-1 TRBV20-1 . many CSARDGIFNEQFF TGCAGTGCTCGAGACGGGATATTCAATGAGCAGTTCTTC
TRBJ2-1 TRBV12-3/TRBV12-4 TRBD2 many CASSFRSGGARNEQFF TGTGCCAGCAGTTTCCGTAGCGGGGGGGCTCGTAATGAGCAGTTCTTC
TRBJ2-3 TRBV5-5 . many CASSLQGLRTDTQYF TGTGCCAGCAGCTTGCAGGGTCTGAGGACAGATACGCAGTATTTT
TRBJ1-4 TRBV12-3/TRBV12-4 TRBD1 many CASSLGDSLPSEKLFF TGTGCCAGCAGTTTAGGGGACAGCCTCCCCTCCGAAAAACTGTTTTTT
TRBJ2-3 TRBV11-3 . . CASSLDFSGAGTDTQYF TGTGCCAGCAGCTTAGATTTTTCGGGGGCTGGCACAGATACGCAGTATTTT
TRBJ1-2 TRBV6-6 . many CASSYSIQEPSGYTF TGTGCCAGCAGTTACTCGATCCAGGAACCGTCTGGCTACACCTTC
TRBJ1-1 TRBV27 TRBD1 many CASSSTGGVVGLAFF TGTGCCAGCAGCTCGACAGGGGGCGTTGTAGGTCTGGCTTTCTTT
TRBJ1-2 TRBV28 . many CASSLGGSNYGYTF TGTGCCAGCAGTTTGGGAGGATCTAACTATGGCTACACCTTC
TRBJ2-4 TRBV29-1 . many CSAGLGLAKNIQYF TGCAGCGCCGGATTAGGGTTAGCCAAAAACATTCAGTACTTC
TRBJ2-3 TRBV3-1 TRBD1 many CASSRRTGLTQYF TGTGCCAGCAGCCGCCGGACAGGGTTAACGCAGTATTTT
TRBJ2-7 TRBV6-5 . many CATSPGAARHEQYF TGTGCCACCTCCCCGGGGGCAGCCCGCCACGAGCAGTACTTC
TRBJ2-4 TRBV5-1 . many CASSGDRPNIQYF TGCGCCAGCAGCGGCGACAGGCCAAACATTCAGTACTTC
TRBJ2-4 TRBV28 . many CASSSQLTGQRNIQYF TGTGCCAGCAGCTCCCAACTCACCGGACAGAGAAACATTCAGTACTTC
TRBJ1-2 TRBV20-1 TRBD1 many CSARSPIRTGYLYGYTF TGCAGTGCTAGATCACCGATCCGGACAGGATACCTCTATGGCTACACCTTC
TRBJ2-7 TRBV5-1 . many CASSLGETGREQYF TGCGCCAGCAGCTTGGGTGAGACAGGACGCGAGCAGTACTTC